Following are 18 T cell receptor beta chains from one sample sequenced in a study of early T cells in non-severe SARS-CoV-2 infection. Via MiXCR, TCRdb re-called the 5' RACE reads, giving one row per CDR3 protein. The table has 30,000 or so distinct CDR3 sequences, around 5% seen once. The sequencing input was whole blood. The receptor source for this set is an adult who was a healthcare worker with PCR-confirmed SARS-CoV-2 infection or an uninfected control (not recorded which).

This clonotype was recorded at least ten times. This chain uses TRBV15 with TRBJ1-4; unclear D gene. The germline V gene encodes CDR1 LNHNV and CDR2 YYDKDF (reference sequence). Trimming stripped 7 bases from V and 6 bases from J, with 15 bases between. This CDR3 region has 14 residues. In DNA form, the CDR3 reads TGTGCCACCACCCAAGTAAGGTCCTATGAAAAACTGTTTTTT. This translates into CATTQVRSYEKLFF.

In this sample, this clonotype turned up many times. The V gene is TRBV10-3, the J gene TRBJ1-1; 7 bases line up with TRBD1. V dropped 3 bases and J dropped 7; count of bases not matched to a gene: 8. The CDR3 runs to 14 residues. Germline V lookup: CDR1 ENHRY, CDR2 SYGVKD. In nucleotides, the CDR3 is TGTGCCATCAGTGATGGGACAGCCACGAATGAAGCTTTCTTT. Protein product: CAISDGTATNEAFF.

This clonotype was seen at least ten times. V gene TRBV7-3 combines with J gene TRBJ1-2; 10 bases are shared with TRBD1. CDR3 size: 17 residues. Germline trimming cut 11 bases from V and 4 bases from J; bases unmatched to any gene: 19. CDR1 and CDR2 from the germline V gene are SGHTA and FQGTGA. CDR3 sequence reads: CAAGTGASSHPGYGYTF. The CDR3 region has the DNA TGTGCCGCCGGGACAGGGGCCTCCAGCCACCCCGGCTATGGCTACACCTTC.

The table lists this clonotype with many counts. The chain couples TRBV27 to TRBJ2-7; 9 bases map to TRBD1. Germline V CDR1 and CDR2: MNHEY, SMNVEV (reference sequence). The CDR3 is 15 residues long. With 6 bases clipped from V and 3 bases from J, the junction kept 9 bases outside the gene matches. The CDR3 region is CASRGQGQKGYEQYF. The CDR3 DNA is TGTGCCAGCAGGGGACAGGGACAGAAGGGCTACGAGCAGTACTTC.

About this clonotype itself: Sequence at one end of the junction differs from germline and may be a read error. This sequence joins TRBV5-6 and TRBJ2-7; 8 bases match TRBD2. The CDR3 is 12 amino acids. Germline V CDR1 and CDR2: SGHDT, YYEEEE. DNA for the CDR3: TGTGCCAGCAGCACAACTAGCGGAGGACGGACTTTC. Amino acids: CASSTTSGGRTF.

This clonotype was seen repeatedly, ten times or more. V is TRBV12-3 or TRBV12-4 and J is TRBJ2-7; D perhaps matches TRBD2 (6 bases). V lost 8 bases to trimming and J lost 1 base, with 15 bases between them. This CDR3 has 14 residues. This CDR3 reads CASLGGIQSYEQYF. The CDR3 DNA follows: TGTGCCAGCCTAGGAGGGATCCAGTCCTACGAGCAGTACTTC.

This clonotype occurred many times. The gene calls are TRBV6-2 or TRBV6-3 and TRBJ2-2; maybe TRBD2 (5 bases). From germline, CDR1 is MNHEY and CDR2 SVGEGT. V lost 2 bases to trimming and J lost 6 bases, with 13 bases between them. This CDR3 region has 15 residues. As DNA, the CDR3 is TGTGCCAGCAGTTACGCCCGGGGTGTCGCCGGGGAGCTGTTTTTT. Translated, it gives CASSYARGVAGELFF.

This clonotype was counted at least ten times. This chain joins TRBV27 and TRBJ2-4, with a weak D call TRBD2 (7 bases). The germline V gene has CDR1 MNHEY and CDR2 SMNVEV (reference sequence). This CDR3 is 13 amino acids long. Trimming cost V 6 bases and J 9 bases, with 15 bases left between them. CDR3 DNA: TGTGCCAGCAGCAGGGGAGGGGGAGGCATTCAGTACTTC. Its protein is CASSRGGGGIQYF.

This clonotype was seen many times. The rearrangement links TRBV27 to TRBJ1-1; tentatively, D is TRBD1 (6 bases). V lost 2 bases to trimming and J lost 5 bases, with 12 bases between them. The length of the CDR3 is 14 residues. Germline CDR1 is MNHEY and CDR2 is SMNVEV (reference sequence). In DNA form, the CDR3 reads TGTGCCAGCAGTTTACTACAGGGTAGAACTGAAGCTTTCTTT. Translated: CASSLLQGRTEAFF.

This clonotype appeared many times. V is TRBV28 and J is TRBJ2-1; D might be TRBD1 or TRBD2, each matching 5 bases. In germline, CDR1 is MDHEN, CDR2 SYDVKM. The CDR3 has 20 residues. V lost 8 bases and J 0 bases, leaving 29 bases between the germline ends. The DNA for the CDR3 is TGTGCCAGCCCGATCGGGACGAGTAGCGCACCGAGGAGCTCCTACAATGAGCAGTTCTTC. Protein: CASPIGTSSAPRSSYNEQFF.

Ten or more counts support this clonotype. This chain joins TRBV6-5 and TRBJ2-6, with 7 bases matching TRBD1. Germline V gene sequence: CDR1 MNHEY, CDR2 SVGAGI. The CDR3 totals 17 residues. Losses at the gene ends were 0 bases for V and 2 bases for J; bases not matched to a gene: 4. CDR3 nucleotides: TGTGCCAGCAGTTACTCTTATACAGGGGCTGGGGCCAACGTCCTGACTTTC. It yields the protein CASSYSYTGAGANVLTF.

This clonotype was seen at least ten times. This chain joins TRBV6-2 or TRBV6-3 and TRBJ2-2; TRBD1 agrees at 8 bases. Germline-derived CDR1 and CDR2 are MNHEY and SVGEGT. This CDR3 has 17 residues. The junction had 15 bases not matched to a gene; V was cut back by 3 bases and J by 9 bases. DNA for the CDR3: TGTGCCAGCAGTTATGATCCCCTCCACAGGGGGTTTCGGGAGCTGTTTTTT. Residues: CASSYDPLHRGFRELFF.

This clonotype has at least ten counts. The CDR3 DNA reads as TGTGCCAGCAGCCGTCCAGGGACAACACCCTACGAGCAGTACTTC. Its protein product is CASSRPGTTPYEQYF. The V gene is TRBV3-1, the J gene TRBJ2-7, with D possibly matching TRBD1 (6 bases). Germline lookup yields CDR1 LGHDT and CDR2 YNNKEL (reference sequence). This CDR3 region has 15 residues. The V end was cut by 4 bases, the J end by 2 bases, with 15 bases between.

This clonotype was seen at least ten times. The rearrangement joins TRBV20-1 to TRBJ2-7, with 12 bases aligning to TRBD2. The trim removed 5 bases at V and 3 bases at J, leaving 5 bases unmatched. CDR1 and CDR2 from the germline V gene are DFQATT and SNEGSKA (reference sequence). There are 14 residues in the CDR3. CDR3 residues: CSAALTSGGYEQYF. CDR3 coding DNA: TGCAGTGCTGCGTTGACTAGCGGGGGCTACGAGCAGTACTTC.

This clonotype came up many times. The rearrangement links TRBV25-1 to TRBJ2-1; maybe TRBD1 (5 bases). Trimming took 4 bases from V and 0 from J, leaving 13 bases between them. The CDR3 is 16 amino acids. Germline V gene lookup returns CDR1 MGHDK and CDR2 SYGVNS. The CDR3 region has the DNA TGTGCCAGCAGTGTAGGATACAGGACCTCCTACAATGAGCAGTTCTTC. It is translated as CASSVGYRTSYNEQFF.

Regarding this clonotype: Being one base from a much bigger clone, this may be a read error. The gene calls are TRBV27 and TRBJ1-2, with a weak D call TRBD1 (6 bases). Germline V gene data show CDR1 as MNHEY and CDR2 as SMNVEV (reference sequence). The CDR3 contains 14 residues. The CDR3, as DNA: TGTGCCGGCAGTTGGGGGGGCTCCAACTATGGCTACACCTTC. Amino acids: CAGSWGGSNYGYTF.

The table lists this clonotype with many counts. J is TRBJ2-3 and V is TRBV24-1; D gene uncertain. Trimming stripped 1 base from V and 4 bases from J, with 11 bases between. Germline CDR1 and CDR2: KGHDR and SFDVKD. The CDR3 is 15 residues long. The CDR3 spells CATSDFADGPDTQYF. Here the CDR3 DNA reads TGTGCCACCAGTGATTTCGCAGATGGCCCAGATACGCAGTATTTT.

The sample holds many counts of this clonotype. In nucleotides, the CDR3 is TGCAGTGCTAGAGACACTGGAGAAGGCTACGAGCAGTACTTC. Protein product: CSARDTGEGYEQYF. The V gene is TRBV20-1, the J gene TRBJ2-7; D is unresolved. V was clipped by 0 bases and J by 3 bases, with 12 bases between them. CDR3 length equals 14 residues. Germline assignment: CDR1 DFQATT and CDR2 SNEGSKA (reference sequence).